Presented here are 30 T cell receptor beta chains from one specimen sequenced in a study of glioma-infiltrating T cells. Amplification of TCR alpha and beta CDR3 regions from RNA used iRepertoire nested multiplex PCR. MiXCR was run by TCRdb on the multiplex PCR reads, yielding one entry per CDR3 protein. This table holds 95,000 to 150,000 distinct CDR3 sequences, about 23% found once. Sequencing input: glioma tissue, nonneoplastic brain tissue, or PBMCs (not recorded which). The origin of the receptors is a human donor with low-grade glioma or glioblastoma, undergoing nonglioma brain surgery, or in good health (not recorded which).

This clonotype was seen at least ten times. The chain employs TRBV19 and TRBJ1-2, with 7 nucleotides matching TRBD1. This CDR3 has 13 residues. Germline assignment: CDR1 LNHDA and CDR2 SQIVND (reference sequence). V trimming: 7 bases; J trimming: 4 bases; junction bases outside the gene matches: 6. In DNA, the CDR3 is TGTGCCAGTACCGGGACAGCTTTCTATGGCTACACCTTC. Encoded protein: CASTGTAFYGYTF.

This clonotype was observed many times. This sequence joins TRBV6-1 and TRBJ2-7; possible D gene TRBD2, 6 bases. V lost 5 bases and J lost 2, with 10 bases in between. Per the germline V gene, CDR1 is MNHNS and CDR2 is SASEGT. The CDR3 loop spans 13 amino acids. The CDR3 region has the DNA TGTGCCAGCAGTCCGGGGGAGCCCTACGAGCAGTACTTC. Translation gives CASSPGEPYEQYF.

This clonotype was observed many times. The chain joins TRBV3-1 to TRBJ2-3; no definite D call. The germline V gene encodes CDR1 LGHDT and CDR2 YNNKEL (reference sequence). This CDR3 region has 13 residues. With 4 bases removed from V and 3 bases from J, the gap between germline ends came to 8 bases. The CDR3 DNA is TGTGCCAGCAGCCTCCGGGTAACAGATACGCAGTATTTT. This gives the protein CASSLRVTDTQYF.

This clonotype has at least ten counts. V usage is TRBV6-1 and J usage is TRBJ2-3, with D perhaps TRBD2 (6 bases). CDR1 and CDR2 (germline): MNHNS, SASEGT. This CDR3 is 16 amino acids long. Deletions cut 0 bases from V and 2 bases from J, with 12 bases between. The CDR3 region is CASSEARGRITDTQYF. As DNA, the CDR3 is TGTGCCAGCAGTGAAGCGCGGGGCAGAATCACAGATACGCAGTATTTT.

This clonotype was recorded at least ten times. The chain employs TRBV6-1 and TRBJ2-5; TRBD2 agrees at 9 bases. The ends lost 5 bases at V and 2 bases at J; junction bases unmatched: 6. CDR3 size: 15 residues. Germline CDR1 reads MNHNS; CDR2 reads SASEGT. The CDR3 DNA sequence: TGTGCCAGCAGTCCTACGACTAGCGGACAAGAGACCCAGTACTTC. Amino acids: CASSPTTSGQETQYF.

This clonotype was found a few times. The chain uses TRBV5-4 and TRBJ2-7; the D is unclear. The V end was cut by 0 bases, the J end by 2 bases, with 9 bases between. The CDR3 is 14 amino acids. Germline values: CDR1 SGHNT, CDR2 YYREEE (reference sequence). In DNA form, the CDR3 reads TGTGCCAGCAGCTTGGACCCCGCAGCCTACGAGCAGTACTTC. Protein sequence: CASSLDPAAYEQYF.

The chain joins TRBV19 to TRBJ1-2, with 10 nucleotides matching TRBD1. The V gene end was trimmed by 7 bases and the J gene end by 2 bases; junction bases not matched to a gene: 4. Germline V lookup: CDR1 LNHDA, CDR2 SQIVND (reference sequence). The CDR3 contains 14 residues. The CDR3 DNA is TGTGCCAGTACCCCGGACAGGGGGAACTATGGCTACACCTTC. Residues: CASTPDRGNYGYTF.

This clonotype has at least ten counts. This chain connects TRBV27 to TRBJ1-2, with 8 bases fitting TRBD1. The germline V gene has CDR1 MNHEY and CDR2 SMNVEV (reference sequence). The CDR3 has 13 residues. The junction had 7 bases not matched to a gene; V was cut back by 4 bases and J by 9 bases. The CDR3 reads CASSSGQGVSYTF. The CDR3, as DNA: TGTGCCAGCAGTTCAGGACAGGGAGTGAGCTACACCTTC.

This clonotype was observed many times. The rearrangement links TRBV7-8 to TRBJ2-7; possible D gene TRBD2, 5 bases. Trimming removed 5 bases from V and 3 bases from J, with 11 bases in between. In germline, CDR1 is SGHVS, CDR2 FQNEAQ. This CDR3 region has 13 residues. The CDR3 DNA is TGTGCCAGCAGCCCGAGGGCGGGCTACGAGCAGTACTTC. Translation gives CASSPRAGYEQYF.

The rearrangement links TRBV6-2 or TRBV6-3 to TRBJ2-7; D may be TRBD1 (7 bases). The CDR3 consists of 14 residues. CDR1 MNHEY and CDR2 SVGEGT come from the germline V gene. Trimming took 6 bases from V and 6 from J, leaving 18 bases between them. The CDR3 DNA reads TGTGCCAGCAGATCCGGGAGAGGGGGCTCCGAGCAGTACTTC. This sequence encodes CASRSGRGGSEQYF.

The chain combines TRBV12-3 or TRBV12-4 with TRBJ2-5; tentative D call: TRBD2 (6 bases). The CDR3 has 12 residues. V gave up 8 bases and J gave up 5 bases, with 12 bases separating them. This CDR3 reads CASGGTRETQYF. The CDR3 DNA reads TGTGCCAGCGGAGGGACGAGGGAGACCCAGTACTTC.

This clonotype was observed a handful of times. The chain combines TRBV3-1 with TRBJ1-1, with 7 nucleotides matching TRBD1. CDR1 is LGHDT and CDR2 is YNNKEL in the germline V gene (reference sequence). V was pared by 0 bases and J by 5 bases, with 6 bases of the junction left unmatched. The length of the CDR3 is 15 residues. The CDR3 region has the DNA TGTGCCAGCAGCCAAGACGGTAGGGGGCGTACTGAAGCTTTCTTT. This codes for CASSQDGRGRTEAFF.

V and J are TRBV19 and TRBJ2-2; TRBD1 agrees at 7 bases. The CDR3 is 15 residues long. Unmatched junction bases numbered 8, after V lost 5 bases and J lost 5 bases. Germline CDR1 is LNHDA and CDR2 is SQIVND (reference sequence). CDR3 nucleotide sequence: TGTGCCAGTAGTCTTCGGGACAGAACAACCGGGGAGCTGTTTTTT. It encodes CASSLRDRTTGELFF.

This clonotype came up a few times. The chain is built from TRBV9 and TRBJ1-2; TRBD1 aligns across 7 bases. The CDR3 sequence is 14 residues long. V dropped 2 bases and J dropped 3; count of bases not matched to a gene: 4. Per the germline V gene, CDR1 is SGDLS and CDR2 is YYNGEE. Here the CDR3 reads CASSVDGTDYGYTF. The CDR3 region has the DNA TGTGCCAGCAGCGTCGATGGGACAGACTATGGCTACACCTTC. The full variable domain, completed using reference TRBV9 and TRBJ1-2, is DSGVTQTPKHLITATGQRVTLRCSPRSGDLSVYWYQQSLDQGLQFLIQYYNGEERAKGNILERFSAQQFPDLHSELNLSSLELGDSALYFCASSVDGTDYGYTFGSGTRLTVV.

This clonotype was found many times. V usage is TRBV7-9 and J usage is TRBJ1-5; D is unclear. The CDR3 totals 14 residues. Trimming took 1 base from V and 3 from J, leaving 7 bases between them. The V gene's germline CDR1 is SEHNR and CDR2 FQNEAQ (reference sequence). CDR3 coding DNA: TGTGCCAGCAGCTTAGTCGGGGTCAATCAGCCCCAGCATTTT. Translated: CASSLVGVNQPQHF.

A note on this clonotype: Given the absence of the conserved phenylalanine or tryptophan at the CDR3 end, a read error is likely. The CDR3 bases are TGCAGTGTAGAACGGATTAATTCACCCCTCCACCTT. Translating it yields CSVERINSPLHL. J is TRBJ1-6 and V is TRBV20-1, with D uncertain. CDR3 length: 12 residues. From germline, CDR1 is DFQATT and CDR2 SNEGSKA (reference sequence). V lost 7 bases and J lost 6, with 10 bases in between.

For this clonotype: A much more abundant neighbour one base away suggests this may be a read error. The DNA of the CDR3 is TGTGCCAGCCGCCTAGCGGGAGTAAGCACAGATACGCAGTATTTT. This codes for CASRLAGVSTDTQYF. The chain joins TRBV7-2 to TRBJ2-3, with 10 bases matching TRBD2. Germline V gene data show CDR1 as SGHTA and CDR2 as FQGNSA. Losses at the gene ends were 8 bases for V and 0 bases for J; bases not matched to a gene: 5. The CDR3 length is 15 residues.

This clonotype was recorded many times. V and J are TRBV19 and TRBJ2-3; D could derive from TRBD1 or TRBD2 (6 bases each). CDR1 and CDR2 from the germline V gene are LNHDA and SQIVND (reference sequence). The CDR3 sequence is 14 residues long. V dropped 10 bases and J dropped 2 bases, with 16 bases sitting between them. The CDR3 region has the DNA TGTGCCACCAGGGGTAGCGGAAACACAGATACGCAGTATTTT. It specifies CATRGSGNTDTQYF.

This chain joins TRBV19 and TRBJ2-7; 9 bases agree with TRBD1. V lost 5 bases to trimming and J lost 3 bases; unmatched junction nucleotides: 8. This CDR3 has 15 residues. Germline values: CDR1 LNHDA, CDR2 SQIVND (reference sequence). The CDR3 coding sequence is TGTGCCAGTAGTTCACCGGGACAGGGAAACTACGAGCAGTACTTC. It specifies CASSSPGQGNYEQYF.

This clonotype has at least ten counts. The chain uses TRBV5-1 and TRBJ2-3; the D gene is possibly TRBD2 (6 bases). With 5 bases removed from V and 2 bases from J, the gap between germline ends came to 21 bases. The CDR3 spans 17 residues. Germline loops: CDR1 SGHRS, CDR2 YFSETQ. The CDR3 reads CASSPRRDSGNTDTQYF. In DNA, the CDR3 is TGCGCCAGCAGTCCCCGGAGGGATAGCGGAAACACAGATACGCAGTATTTT. Full variable domain (remainder filled in from reference TRBV5-1 and TRBJ2-3): KAGVTQTPRYLIKTRGQQVTLSCSPISGHRSVSWYQQTPGQGLQFLFEYFSETQRNKGNFPGRFSGRQFSNSRSEMNVSTLELGDSALYLCASSPRRDSGNTDTQYFGPGTRLTVL.

This clonotype has ten or more counts. The chain joins TRBV7-2 to TRBJ2-7; 7 nucleotides line up with TRBD1. The CDR3 contains 14 residues. Germline CDR1 is SGHTA and CDR2 is FQGNSA. V dropped 2 bases and J dropped 2; count of bases not matched to a gene: 3. In DNA, the CDR3 is TGTGCCAGCAGCTTAAAAGGGGGCCCCTACGAGCAGTACTTC. Its protein is CASSLKGGPYEQYF.

This clonotype was picked up many times. The chain carries TRBV4-3 and TRBJ2-1, with D unresolved. CDR3 size: 15 residues. V was trimmed by 1 base and J by 6 bases, leaving 13 bases between them. From germline, CDR1 is LGHNA and CDR2 YSLEER. The CDR3 loop is CASSQVESFSNEQFF. The DNA of the CDR3 is TGCGCCAGCAGCCAAGTCGAGAGTTTCTCCAATGAGCAGTTCTTC.

The V and J genes are TRBV4-1 and TRBJ2-7; tentatively, D is TRBD1 (5 bases). With 1 base removed from V and 3 bases from J, the gap between germline ends came to 16 bases. This CDR3 is built from 16 residues. From germline, CDR1 is MGHRA and CDR2 YSYEKL. The CDR3 bases are TGCGCCAGCAGCCAAGCCCCGGACATGGGGTACTACGAGCAGTACTTC. Amino acid sequence: CASSQAPDMGYYEQYF.

In regard to this clonotype: A much bigger clone sits one base away, suggesting this may be a read error. The chain couples TRBV7-2 to TRBJ1-5; unclear D gene. The germline V gene has CDR1 SGHTA and CDR2 FQGNSA. The CDR3 is 15 amino acids. CDR3 coding DNA: TGTGCCAGCAGCTTATCGATCCGAAGCAATCATCCCCAGCATTTT. It yields the protein CASSLSIRSNHPQHF.

This clonotype was observed at least ten times. The rearrangement links TRBV7-8 to TRBJ2-7, with 7 bases matching TRBD2. V trimming: 6 bases; J trimming: 1 base; junction bases outside the gene matches: 6. The CDR3 totals 14 residues. CDR1 and CDR2 from the germline V gene are SGHVS and FQNEAQ. The CDR3 DNA is TGTGCCAGCAGATCAGGGACTACATCCTACGAGCAGTACTTC. Amino acids: CASRSGTTSYEQYF. Full variable domain (remainder filled in from reference TRBV7-8 and TRBJ2-7): GAGVSQSPRYKVAKRGQDVALRCDPISGHVSLFWYQQALGQGPEFLTYFQNEAQLDKSGLPSDRFFAERPEGSVSTLKIQRTQQEDSAVYLCASRSGTTSYEQYFGPGTRLTVT.

This clonotype was counted at least ten times. This chain links TRBV25-1 with TRBJ2-2; 13 bases align to TRBD2. V gave up 2 bases and J gave up 2 bases; unmatched junction bases: 8. Germline values: CDR1 MGHDK, CDR2 SYGVNS. This CDR3 has 19 residues. For the CDR3, the DNA is TGTGCCAGCAGTGAAGGGATGGGACTAGCGGGGACTAACACCGGGGAGCTGTTTTTT. It yields the protein CASSEGMGLAGTNTGELFF.

The J gene is TRBJ2-7, the V gene TRBV2; D may be TRBD1 or TRBD2 (5 bases each). V gave up 9 bases and J gave up 11 bases, with 20 bases separating them. The CDR3 has 12 amino acids. The V gene's germline CDR1 is SNHLY and CDR2 FYNNEI. The CDR3 sequence is CASRDQGYEKYF. CDR3 DNA sequence: TGTGCCAGTCGGGACCAGGGTTATGAGAAGTACTTC.

In its sample, this clonotype was seen many times. The V call is TRBV19, the J call TRBJ1-2, with D perhaps TRBD1 (5 bases). The CDR3 has 12 residues. CDR1 and CDR2 from the germline V gene are LNHDA and SQIVND (reference sequence). V was clipped by 3 bases and J by 8 bases, with 10 bases between them. DNA of the CDR3: TGTGCCAGTAGTATTGGGGGAGACGGCTACACCTTC. Its translation is CASSIGGDGYTF.

At least ten counts were recorded for this clonotype. DNA for the CDR3: TGTGCCAGCAGTTACTCAGGACAGGGTAACTCCTACGAGCAGTACTTC. Translation: CASSYSGQGNSYEQYF. This sequence joins TRBV6-2 or TRBV6-3 and TRBJ2-7; 8 nucleotides line up with TRBD1. CDR1 is MNHEY, CDR2 SVGEGT, per germline. Trimming removed 0 bases from V and 0 bases from J; junction bases left unmatched: 4. The CDR3 loop spans 16 amino acids.

This clonotype was seen many times. V usage is TRBV2 and J usage is TRBJ2-1; 9 nucleotides align to TRBD1. This CDR3 region has 15 residues. Trimming at V came to 5 bases and at J to 5 bases, leaving 7 bases not matched to a gene. Germline values: CDR1 SNHLY, CDR2 FYNNEI. The CDR3 bases are TGTGCCAGCAGTACTGACAGGGGGGGACACAATGAGCAGTTCTTC. Residues: CASSTDRGGHNEQFF.